This TCR beta chain comes out of a study of blood T cell repertoires in COVID-19. Study at large: Collection of acute and convalescent COVID-19 samples took place in the United States, Italy and Spain.

In the authors' workflow: Amplification of reference gene primers was used by the study to estimate nucleated cell counts. This table comes from immunoSEQ multiplex PCR, and its TCRdb copy is limited to in-frame clones, with some not included. V and J calls plus clone size are reproduced from that table; the DNA served to infer D and trimming. Of around 270,000 clones in the sample, about nine tenths were seen once. Germline loops: CDR1 LNHDA, CDR2 SQIVND (reference sequence). V lost 4 bases to trimming and J lost 1 base; unmatched junction nucleotides: 6. This CDR3 is 16 amino acids long. This TCR was recovered from a man aged 55-75 years who had recovered from COVID-19. Sequencing was done on a sample of peripheral blood. The chain uses TRBV19 and TRBJ1-1; 10 positions agree with TRBD1. CDR3 protein: CASSTGGQGKNTEAFF. DNA of the CDR3: TGTGCCAGTAGTACCGGGGGACAGGGGAAGAACACTGAAGCTTTCTTT.